Below are 19 T cell receptor beta chains sequenced from a single sample in a study of Ad26.COV2.S vaccination and SARS-CoV-2 variants. The repertoire was sequenced with immunoSEQ multiplex PCR; TCRdb's copy has only in-frame clones and lacks some. The data hold about 420,000 clones, with roughly 90% observed a single time. Treatment given: about 20 received Ad26.COV2.S at low or high dose, single or two shots; several received placebo; per-sample allocation not given. Repertoires come from day 63 after the first vaccine or placebo injection. This specimen was peripheral blood, taken in a trial of Ad26.COV2.S vaccine versus placebo. Every receptor here comes from a person aged 18-60 years who received the Ad26.COV2.S COVID-19 vaccine or a placebo.

This chain connects TRBV7-9 to TRBJ2-5; D is unclear. Trimming stripped 5 bases from V and 3 bases from J, with 7 bases between. This CDR3 is built from 12 residues. The germline V gene has CDR1 SEHNR and CDR2 FQNEAQ (reference sequence). The CDR3 region is CASSPLEETQYF. Here the CDR3 DNA reads TGTGCCAGCAGCCCGTTAGAAGAGACCCAGTACTTC.

The chain recombines TRBV7-2 with TRBJ1-3; D possibly corresponds to TRBD1 (5 bases). CDR1 is SGHTA and CDR2 is FQGNSA in the germline V gene. The CDR3 runs to 15 residues. V was trimmed by 1 base and J by 0 bases, leaving 7 bases between them. The CDR3 coding sequence is TGTGCCAGCAGCTTAGATACAGGCTCTGGAAACACCATATATTTT. It yields the protein CASSLDTGSGNTIYF.

Here the CDR3 reads CAISERLADQETQYF. The CDR3 DNA follows: TGTGCCATCAGTGAGAGACTAGCAGATCAAGAGACCCAGTACTTC. The gene calls are TRBV10-3 and TRBJ2-5; TRBD2 agrees at 7 bases. Germline loops: CDR1 ENHRY, CDR2 SYGVKD. V shed 2 bases, J shed 2 bases, and the junction held 5 bases outside the gene matches. The CDR3 covers 15 residues.

The J gene is TRBJ2-1, the V gene TRBV29-1, with 8 bases lining up with TRBD1. The CDR3 is 13 residues long. Germline CDR1 and CDR2: SQVTM and ANQGSEA. Germline trimming cut 4 bases from V and 7 bases from J; bases unmatched to any gene: 6. The CDR3 is CSVVGQGGNEQFF. The CDR3 nucleotides are TGCAGCGTTGTCGGACAGGGCGGGAATGAGCAGTTCTTC.

This chain links TRBV9 with TRBJ2-3, with 8 bases lining up with TRBD1. Germline trimming cut 0 bases from V and 2 bases from J; bases unmatched to any gene: 2. The germline gives CDR1 SGDLS, CDR2 YYNGEE. This CDR3 is 15 amino acids long. CDR3 in DNA: TGTGCCAGCAGCGTAGGGGACAGGAACACAGATACGCAGTATTTT. As protein: CASSVGDRNTDTQYF.

The rearrangement uses TRBV9 and TRBJ2-1; possibly TRBD1 for D (7 bases). The CDR3 sequence is 13 residues long. Germline V lookup: CDR1 SGDLS, CDR2 YYNGEE. Trimming removed 4 bases at V and 9 bases at J, with 14 bases between. DNA for the CDR3: TGTGCCAGCAGCATCCTCCAGGGGGGTGAGCAGTTCTTC. Translation gives CASSILQGGEQFF.

The chain combines TRBV25-1 with TRBJ2-1; TRBD2 aligns across 7 bases. The germline gives CDR1 MGHDK, CDR2 SYGVNS. The CDR3 length is 15 residues. V was clipped by 2 bases and J by 7 bases; unmatched bases: 8. In DNA form, the CDR3 reads TGTGCCAGCAGTGAAACAGCGGGGATTTGGAATGAGCAGTTCTTC. This translates into CASSETAGIWNEQFF.

The chain carries TRBV5-5 and TRBJ2-7; D perhaps matches TRBD1 (6 bases). The CDR3 contains 14 residues. Germline V lookup: CDR1 SGHKS, CDR2 YYEKEE (reference sequence). V gave up 0 bases and J gave up 6 bases, with 13 bases separating them. The CDR3 DNA follows: TGTGCCAGCAGCTTGGTAGGGCACAGGGCCGAGCAGTACTTC. It codes for CASSLVGHRAEQYF.

The sample holds one count of this clone. The rearrangement links TRBV11-2 to TRBJ1-2; D remains ambiguous. The V gene's germline CDR1 is SGHAT and CDR2 FQNNGV. The CDR3 consists of 14 residues. V was pared by 4 bases and J by 4 bases, with 13 bases between. DNA for the CDR3: TGTGCCAGCAGCTCCCTTGACGAATTCTATGGCTACACCTTC. Amino acids: CASSSLDEFYGYTF.

The chain is built from TRBV21-1 and TRBJ2-7. TRBV21-1 corresponds to a pseudogene. The CDR3 sequence is 15 residues long. CDR3 coding DNA: TGTGCCAGCAGCGGGGGTGGGCACAGACTTTACGAGCAGTACTTC. It is translated as CASSGGGHRLYEQYF.

The J gene is TRBJ1-1, the V gene TRBV6-5; D is unresolved. CDR1 and CDR2 from the germline V gene are MNHEY and SVGAGI. This CDR3 has 14 residues. The germline V and J ends were trimmed by 0 bases and 2 bases, with 7 bases remaining between them. The CDR3 here is CASSYSSVNTEAFF. The CDR3 DNA follows: TGTGCCAGCAGTTACTCGTCGGTTAACACTGAAGCTTTCTTT.

The chain couples TRBV24-1 to TRBJ1-2; TRBD1 agrees at 8 bases. The germline V gene encodes CDR1 KGHDR and CDR2 SFDVKD. J gave up 3 bases and V 3 bases, and 5 bases lay outside the gene matches. CDR3 size: 15 residues. The CDR3 DNA sequence: TGTGCCACCAGTGATCCTTCGACAGGGGACTATGGCTACACCTTC. Translation: CATSDPSTGDYGYTF.

The V and J genes are TRBV3-1 (or the pseudogene TRBV3-2) and TRBJ2-1; a weak D match, TRBD2 (6 bases). The V gene lost 4 bases and the J gene lost 9 bases, with 22 bases spanning the gap. CDR1 is LGHDT and CDR2 is YNNKEL in the germline V gene (reference sequence). There are 16 residues in the CDR3. The CDR3 protein is CASSLPGGGKLVEQFF. DNA of the CDR3: TGTGCCAGCAGCCTCCCCGGTGGGGGGAAACTTGTTGAGCAGTTCTTC.

The chain carries TRBV7-9 and TRBJ2-7; D is undetermined. This CDR3 is 14 amino acids long. Trimming took 5 bases from V and 5 from J, leaving 16 bases between them. The germline V gene encodes CDR1 SEHNR and CDR2 FQNEAQ (reference sequence). The CDR3 loop reads CASSKKGVRDEQYF. CDR3 coding DNA: TGTGCCAGCAGCAAGAAGGGCGTTCGCGACGAGCAGTACTTC.

The chain uses TRBV30 and TRBJ1-1; D remains unclear. Trimming stripped 6 bases from V and 6 bases from J, with 11 bases between. The CDR3 is 11 amino acids. Looked up from germline, CDR1 is GTSNPN and CDR2 is SVGIG (reference sequence). The CDR3 sequence: CACSVWAEAFF. In DNA, the CDR3 is TGTGCCTGTAGCGTGTGGGCTGAAGCTTTCTTT.

About this clone: The sample carries other DNA sequences with the same CDR3. CDR3 amino acids: CASSSPGGPRETQYF. The CDR3 nucleotides are TGTGCCAGCAGTTCACCCGGGGGGCCTAGGGAGACCCAGTACTTC. The rearrangement uses TRBV28 and TRBJ2-5, with D possibly TRBD2 on 7 matching bases. V was pared by 4 bases and J by 5 bases, with 17 bases between. Germline CDR1 MDHEN, CDR2 SYDVKM. The CDR3 is 15 amino acids.

The chain has TRBV5-6 and TRBJ1-4; 7 bases line up with TRBD1. The CDR3 is 16 amino acids. V trimming: 1 base; J trimming: 0 bases; junction bases outside the gene matches: 3. Germline CDR1 SGHDT, CDR2 YYEEEE. The CDR3 reads CASSLFRGATNEKLFF. In DNA form, the CDR3 reads TGTGCCAGCAGCTTGTTCAGGGGGGCAACTAATGAAAAACTGTTTTTT.

The chain links TRBV4-1 to TRBJ1-5; unclear D gene. The V gene lost 0 bases and the J gene lost 7 bases, with 13 bases spanning the gap. Looked up from germline, CDR1 is MGHRA and CDR2 is YSYEKL. The length of the CDR3 is 15 residues. CDR3 protein: CASSQDWAFGQPQHF. In DNA form, the CDR3 reads TGCGCCAGCAGCCAAGATTGGGCCTTTGGGCAGCCCCAGCATTTT.

This CDR3 reads CASSLMNEQFF. The DNA for the CDR3 is TGTGCCAGCAGCTTGATGAATGAGCAGTTCTTC. This chain links TRBV11-2 with TRBJ2-1; D gene ambiguous. The CDR3 is made up of 11 amino acids. Looked up from germline, CDR1 is SGHAT and CDR2 is FQNNGV. Between the trimmed V and J ends, which lost 3 bases and 7 bases, there was a span of 4 bases.